The rows below give T cell receptor beta chains drawn from one sample of a study of cytomegalovirus exposure and HLA in healthy donors. Libraries were prepared by immunoSEQ multiplex PCR; TCRdb keeps only in-frame clonotypes and omits some of them. Here the sample spans 110,000 to 150,000 clones, 85% to 90% being singletons. Sequencing used PBMCs. These receptors were taken from a woman under 30 in good health and CMV-seropositive. CDR3s include the opening cysteine and the closing phenylalanine or tryptophan. A D gene is named only where the DNA matches it firmly. Rows may omit the clone size; those that give it use once, few, many or a size class.

d_call j_call v_call clone_size cdr3_aa cdr3_nt
. TRBJ1-5 TRBV19 . CASSIDREEQPQHF TGTGCCAGTAGTATAGATCGGGAAGAACAGCCCCAGCATTTT
. TRBJ2-7 TRBV6-5 . CASSSPGQSLSYEQYF TGTGCCAGCAGTTCACCGGGACAATCGTTGTCCTACGAGCAGTACTTC
. TRBJ1-4 TRBV25-1 . CASSHLPGGEKLFF TGTGCCAGCAGTCACCTCCCCGGTGGTGAAAAACTGTTTTTT
. TRBJ2-7 TRBV7-2 . CASSLTRGPTYEQYF TGTGCCAGCAGCTTGACTCGGGGTCCGACCTACGAGCAGTACTTC
TRBD1 TRBJ2-3 TRBV5-4 . CASSGTATSTDTQYF TGTGCCAGCAGCGGGACAGCTACAAGCACAGATACGCAGTATTTT
TRBD1 TRBJ2-7 TRBV7-9 . CASKSSGQVRAEQYF TGTGCCAGCAAATCATCGGGACAGGTAAGGGCCGAGCAGTACTTC
TRBD2 TRBJ2-7 TRBV2 . CASIGLAGGRQYF TGTGCCAGCATCGGTCTAGCGGGGGGCCGGCAGTACTTC
. TRBJ2-3 TRBV7-9 . CASSSPQGTQATQYF TGTGCCAGCAGCTCCCCACAGGGCACGCAGGCTACGCAGTATTTT
. TRBJ2-7 TRBV29-1 . CSVEGRSEQYF TGCAGCGTTGAGGGGAGATCCGAGCAGTACTTC
TRBD2 TRBJ2-1 TRBV15 . CATSREVTALAGQYNEQFF TGTGCCACCAGCAGAGAAGTAACTGCACTAGCGGGGCAGTACAATGAGCAGTTCTTC
TRBD1 TRBJ1-5 TRBV2 . CASSSPTGSGNQPQHF TGTGCCAGCAGTTCACCGACAGGGTCAGGGAATCAGCCCCAGCATTTT
. TRBJ1-6 TRBV4-3 . CASSQVHTPNSPLHF TGCGCCAGCAGCCAAGTACATACGCCAAATTCACCCCTCCACTTT
TRBD1 TRBJ1-2 TRBV2 . CASSPDRVDGYTF TGTGCCAGCAGCCCCGACAGGGTAGACGGCTACACCTTC
. TRBJ1-2 TRBV5-1 . CASSFHGNYGYTF TGCGCCAGCAGCTTCCACGGTAACTATGGCTACACCTTC
. TRBJ1-1 TRBV10-1 . CASRQRKNAEAFF TGCGCCAGCCGTCAGAGGAAAAATGCTGAAGCTTTCTTT
. TRBJ2-7 TRBV7-2 . CASSLAGAAYEQYF TGTGCCAGCAGCTTAGCTGGCGCGGCTTACGAGCAGTACTTC
. TRBJ1-2 TRBV27 . CASADPGVHYGYTF TGTGCCAGCGCAGACCCCGGGGTTCACTATGGCTACACCTTC
. TRBJ1-6 TRBV2 . CASSDQGMWNSPLHF TGTGCCAGCAGTGATCAGGGGATGTGGAATTCACCCCTCCACTTT
TRBD2 TRBJ2-1 TRBV12-5 . CASRAGGGPNEQFF TGTGCTAGTCGAGCGGGAGGAGGGCCCAATGAGCAGTTCTTC
. TRBJ1-2 TRBV29-1 . CSVDRLGYTF TGCAGCGTTGACAGGCTTGGCTACACCTTC
TRBD2 TRBJ2-7 TRBV4-2 . CASSSSGGDYEQYF TGTGCCAGCAGCTCGAGCGGGGGGGACTACGAGCAGTACTTC
TRBD2 TRBJ2-3 TRBV7-2 . CASSPRLAGIPDTQYF TGTGCCAGCAGCCCTAGACTAGCGGGGATCCCAGATACGCAGTATTTT
. TRBJ1-1 TRBV7-3 . CASSLLVNTEAFF TGTGCCAGCAGCTTATTAGTGAACACTGAAGCTTTCTTT
. TRBJ1-4 TRBV30 . CAWSRGGEKLFF TGTGCCTGGAGCAGGGGTGGCGAAAAACTGTTTTTT
. TRBJ1-1 TRBV28 . CASSLGRITEAFF TGTGCCAGCAGTTTGGGGCGAATCACTGAAGCTTTCTTT
. TRBJ2-2 TRBV4-1 . CASSQLVNTGELFF TGCGCCAGCAGCCAATTAGTAAACACCGGGGAGCTGTTTTTT
TRBD1 TRBJ1-5 TRBV19 . CASRMKYRGNNQPQHF TGTGCCAGTAGGATGAAATACAGGGGAAACAATCAGCCCCAGCATTTT
TRBD1 TRBJ2-1 TRBV29-1 few CSVRQGLEQFF TGCAGCGTCCGACAGGGCCTGGAGCAGTTCTTC
TRBD2 TRBJ2-7 TRBV10-2 . CASEAGEYEQYF TGCGCCAGCGAGGCGGGAGAGTACGAGCAGTACTTC
TRBD1 TRBJ1-2 TRBV7-9 . CASSPQTGDRRYTF TGTGCCAGCAGCCCCCAGACAGGGGATAGGCGCTACACCTTC
TRBD2 TRBJ2-7 TRBV6-5 few CASSYGGVAYEQYF TGTGCCAGCAGTTACGGGGGGGTGGCCTACGAGCAGTACTTC
. TRBJ2-6 TRBV6-1 . CASSEGPTPGANVLTF TGTGCCAGCAGTGAAGGGCCCACGCCTGGGGCCAACGTCCTGACTTTC
TRBD1 TRBJ1-1 TRBV18 . CASSPADRRLTEAFF TGTGCCAGCTCACCCGCGGACAGGAGGTTGACTGAAGCTTTCTTT
. TRBJ2-7 TRBV10-2 . CASSEQVTNYEQYF TGCGCCAGCAGTGAGCAGGTAACCAACTACGAGCAGTACTTC
TRBD1 TRBJ1-2 TRBV7-8 once CASSLEGTGGFGGYTF TGTGCCAGCAGCTTAGAGGGGACAGGGGGGTTCGGTGGCTACACCTTC
. TRBJ1-2 TRBV28 . CASSLSVTSGGYTF TGTGCCAGCAGTTTATCGGTGACAAGTGGGGGCTACACCTTC
TRBD1 TRBJ1-2 TRBV7-8 . CASSWETGRANYGYTF TGTGCCAGCAGCTGGGAGACAGGGCGAGCTAACTATGGCTACACCTTC
TRBD2 TRBJ2-7 TRBV5-1 . CASSLGSGRHYEQYF TGCGCCAGCAGCTTGGGTAGCGGGAGACACTACGAGCAGTACTTC
TRBD2 TRBJ2-1 TRBV6-4 . CASSDPGLATEQFF TGTGCCAGCAGTGACCCGGGACTAGCGACTGAGCAGTTCTTC